A single sample is the source of the 15 T cell receptor beta chains below, sequenced in a study of blood T cell repertoires in COVID-19. Repertoires were generated with immunoSEQ multiplex PCR, while TCRdb's copy carries only in-frame clones and drops some. This table holds roughly 140,000 clones, roughly 84% found once. Sequencing was performed on peripheral blood. The receptor source for this set is a woman aged 50 to 60 with acute or convalescent COVID-19.

The V gene is TRBV4-1, the J gene TRBJ1-5; D unclear. Germline assignment: CDR1 MGHRA and CDR2 YSYEKL. The V end lost 0 bases, the J end lost 11 bases, and 14 bases lay between the germline ends. The CDR3 totals 14 residues. CDR3 nucleotide sequence: TGCGCCAGCAGCCAAGATCCCACACCGCTAGCCCAGCATTTT. It translates to CASSQDPTPLAQHF.

CDR3 DNA sequence: TGTGCCAGCAGCCTCGGACTAGCGAAAGAGACCCAGTACTTC. Its protein product is CASSLGLAKETQYF. The chain links TRBV11-2 to TRBJ2-5; 9 positions agree with TRBD2. The CDR3 is 14 residues long. Germline values: CDR1 SGHAT, CDR2 FQNNGV. With V trimmed by 5 bases and J by 3 bases, 4 bases remained unmatched.

This chain connects TRBV28 to TRBJ1-4; D not certain. Germline V gene lookup returns CDR1 MDHEN and CDR2 SYDVKM. Trimming removed 2 bases from V and 10 bases from J, with 11 bases in between. CDR3 length: 13 residues. The CDR3 DNA sequence: TGTGCCAGCAGTTTAGACCAGGATGGAAAACTGTTTTTT. This codes for CASSLDQDGKLFF.

The chain is built from TRBV3-1 (or the pseudogene TRBV3-2) and TRBJ2-5, with TRBD2 as a possible D gene (7 bases). The CDR3 has 17 residues. V was clipped by 4 bases and J by 2 bases, with 20 bases between them. In germline, CDR1 is LGHDT, CDR2 YNNKEL (reference sequence). CDR3 protein: CASSPRGGDPYQETQYF. For the CDR3, the DNA is TGTGCCAGCAGCCCTCGAGGGGGGGACCCGTATCAAGAGACCCAGTACTTC.

J is TRBJ1-2 and V is TRBV6-5, with TRBD1 matching over 9 bases. Losses at the gene ends were 6 bases for V and 10 bases for J; bases not matched to a gene: 9. The CDR3 is made up of 13 amino acids. Germline V lookup: CDR1 MNHEY, CDR2 SVGAGI. The CDR3 DNA follows: TGTGCCAGCAGACCGGGACAGGGTATAGACTACACCTTC. This codes for CASRPGQGIDYTF.

This rearrangement joins TRBV4-1 to TRBJ1-2; maybe TRBD1 (5 bases). From germline, CDR1 is MGHRA and CDR2 YSYEKL. The CDR3 spans 14 residues. V was cut by 1 base and J by 4 bases, with 10 bases left in between. CDR3 in DNA: TGCGCCAGCAGCCAAGTTAAGGGGCTCTATGGCTACACCTTC. Amino acid sequence: CASSQVKGLYGYTF.

The gene calls are TRBV12-3 or TRBV12-4 and TRBJ2-5; D not resolved. V lost 3 bases and J lost 4, with 9 bases in between. The CDR3 spans 13 residues. The CDR3 bases are TGTGCCAGCAGTTTGGCGGAAGGAGAGACCCAGTACTTC. The encoded protein is CASSLAEGETQYF.

This chain uses TRBV28 with TRBJ2-6; TRBD2 is a possible D gene (6 bases). Germline values: CDR1 MDHEN, CDR2 SYDVKM. This CDR3 region has 18 residues. V shed 1 base and J shed 0 bases, with 13 bases lying between them. The chain's CDR3 is CASSLFQAGSSGANVLTF. The CDR3 bases are TGTGCCAGCAGTTTATTTCAGGCGGGGAGCTCTGGGGCCAACGTCCTGACTTTC.

This clone has a handful of counts. The chain uses TRBV19 and TRBJ2-3; the D gene is possibly TRBD2 (6 bases). CDR3 length equals 16 residues. From germline, CDR1 is LNHDA and CDR2 SQIVND (reference sequence). Trimming took off 4 bases at V and 2 bases at J, with 16 bases between the two ends. As DNA, the CDR3 is TGTGCCAGTAGTACGATGGCGACTAGGGCCACAGATACGCAGTATTTT. It yields the protein CASSTMATRATDTQYF.

V is TRBV4-3 and J is TRBJ1-1; D is perhaps TRBD1 (6 bases). The CDR3 runs 15 residues. V lost 1 base and J 11 bases, leaving 20 bases between the germline ends. Germline CDR1 reads LGHNA; CDR2 reads YSLEER. The CDR3 region has the DNA TGCGCCAGCAGCCAAGGGGGGACAACCTCCAAGGGGGCTTTCTTT. Its protein product is CASSQGGTTSKGAFF.

The chain carries TRBV10-3 and TRBJ2-1, with a possible D match to TRBD2 (9 bases). The CDR3 is 18 amino acids. The germline V gene has CDR1 ENHRY and CDR2 SYGVKD. V was trimmed by 6 bases and J by 3 bases, leaving 24 bases between them. The CDR3 sequence: CAISGQGYASGNYNEQFF. CDR3 in DNA: TGTGCCATCAGCGGACAGGGATATGCTAGCGGGAACTACAATGAGCAGTTCTTC.

This chain joins TRBV28 and TRBJ2-7; 9 nucleotides line up with TRBD1. Germline lookup yields CDR1 MDHEN and CDR2 SYDVKM. CDR3 length: 12 amino acids. The CDR3 sequence: CAGGDRVREQYF. The CDR3 region has the DNA TGTGCTGGGGGGGACAGGGTCCGCGAGCAGTACTTC.

The chain links TRBV9 to TRBJ1-2, with 10 bases that match TRBD1. Germline-derived CDR1 and CDR2 are SGDLS and YYNGEE. Germline trimming cut 3 bases from V and 7 bases from J; bases unmatched to any gene: 12. This CDR3 spans 16 amino acids. CDR3 DNA: TGTGCCAGCAGCGAGACTCCGGGACAGGGGAGAGGTGGCTACACCTTC. It is translated as CASSETPGQGRGGYTF.

The chain carries TRBV15 and TRBJ1-5; 8 nucleotides match TRBD1. CDR3 size: 15 residues. The V and J ends lost 7 bases and 0 bases, in that order; junction bases with no gene match: 5. The germline V gene has CDR1 LNHNV and CDR2 YYDKDF (reference sequence). CDR3: CATTGGHYSNQPQHF. For the CDR3, the DNA is TGTGCCACCACAGGGGGCCACTATAGCAATCAGCCCCAGCATTTT. Variable domain in full (rest from reference TRBV15 and TRBJ1-5): DAMVIQNPRYQVTQFGKPVTLSCSQTLNHNVMYWYQQKSSQAPKLLFHYYDKDFNNEADTPDNFQSRRPNTSFCFLDIRSPGLGDTAMYLCATTGGHYSNQPQHFGDGTRLSIL.

This clone was observed a handful of times. This chain uses TRBV10-3 with TRBJ1-3; D remains unclear. Germline V gives CDR1 ENHRY, CDR2 SYGVKD. Trimming shortened V by 0 bases and J by 6 bases, and 6 bases separated the two germline ends. This CDR3 has 13 amino acids. CDR3 in amino acids: CAISESSLNTIYF. CDR3 nucleotide sequence: TGTGCCATCAGTGAGTCGTCCTTAAACACCATATATTTT.